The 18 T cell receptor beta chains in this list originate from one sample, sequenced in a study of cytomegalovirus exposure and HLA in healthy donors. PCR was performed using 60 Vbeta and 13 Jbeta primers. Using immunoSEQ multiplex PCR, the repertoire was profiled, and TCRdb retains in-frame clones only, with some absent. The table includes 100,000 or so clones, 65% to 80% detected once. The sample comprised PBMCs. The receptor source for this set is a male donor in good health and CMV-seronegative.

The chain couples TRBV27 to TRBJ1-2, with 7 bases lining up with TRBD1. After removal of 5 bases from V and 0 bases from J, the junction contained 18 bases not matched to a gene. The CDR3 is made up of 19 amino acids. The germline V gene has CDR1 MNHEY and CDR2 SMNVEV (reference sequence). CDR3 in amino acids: CASSLISPIGQAANYGYTF. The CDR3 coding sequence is TGTGCCAGCAGTCTCATATCCCCAATTGGACAGGCAGCTAACTATGGCTACACCTTC.

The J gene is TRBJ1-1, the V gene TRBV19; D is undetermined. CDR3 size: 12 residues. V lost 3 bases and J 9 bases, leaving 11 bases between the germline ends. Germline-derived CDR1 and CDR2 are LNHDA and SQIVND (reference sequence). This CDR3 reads CASSMRGRQAFF. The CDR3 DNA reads TGTGCCAGTAGTATGCGCGGGCGCCAAGCTTTCTTT.

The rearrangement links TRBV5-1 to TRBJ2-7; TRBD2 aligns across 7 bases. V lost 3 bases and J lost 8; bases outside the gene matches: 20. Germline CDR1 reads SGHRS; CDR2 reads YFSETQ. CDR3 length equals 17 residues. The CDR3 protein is CASSSSLWDRGGTQQYF. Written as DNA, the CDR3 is TGCGCCAGCAGCTCGTCCCTCTGGGACCGGGGAGGGACCCAGCAGTACTTC. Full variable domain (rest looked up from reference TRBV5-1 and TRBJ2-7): KAGVTQTPRYLIKTRGQQVTLSCSPISGHRSVSWYQQTPGQGLQFLFEYFSETQRNKGNFPGRFSGRQFSNSRSEMNVSTLELGDSALYLCASSSSLWDRGGTQQYFGPGTRLTVT.

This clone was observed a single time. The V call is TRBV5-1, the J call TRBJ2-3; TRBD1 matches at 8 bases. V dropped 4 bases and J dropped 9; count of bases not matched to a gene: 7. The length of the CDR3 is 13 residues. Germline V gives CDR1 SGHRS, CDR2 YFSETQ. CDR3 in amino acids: CASSVGQGSTQYF. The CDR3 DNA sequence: TGCGCCAGCAGCGTAGGACAGGGTTCGACGCAGTATTTT.

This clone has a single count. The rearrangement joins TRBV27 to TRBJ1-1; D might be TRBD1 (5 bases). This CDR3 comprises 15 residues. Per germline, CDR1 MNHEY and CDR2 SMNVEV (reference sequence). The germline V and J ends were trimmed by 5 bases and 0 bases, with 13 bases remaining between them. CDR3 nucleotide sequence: TGTGCCAGCAGTCCAGGGCCATATGTGAACACTGAAGCTTTCTTT. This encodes CASSPGPYVNTEAFF.

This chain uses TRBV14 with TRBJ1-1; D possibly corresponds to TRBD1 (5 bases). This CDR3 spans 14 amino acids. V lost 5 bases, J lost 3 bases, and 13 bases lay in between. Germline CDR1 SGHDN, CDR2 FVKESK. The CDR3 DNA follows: TGTGCCAGCAGCGGAAGGGAAGGGGACACTGAAGCTTTCTTT. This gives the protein CASSGREGDTEAFF. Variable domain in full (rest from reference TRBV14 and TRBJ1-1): EAGVTQFPSHSVIEKGQTVTLRCDPISGHDNLYWYRRVMGKEIKFLLHFVKESKQDESGMPNNRFLAERTGGTYSTLKVQPAELEDSGVYFCASSGREGDTEAFFGQGTRLTVV.

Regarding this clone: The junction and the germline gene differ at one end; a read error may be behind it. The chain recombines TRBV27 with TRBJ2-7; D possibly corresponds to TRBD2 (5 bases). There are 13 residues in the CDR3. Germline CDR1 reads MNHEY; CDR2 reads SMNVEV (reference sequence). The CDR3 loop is CASSLREGGEQCF. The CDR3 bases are TGTGCCAGCAGTTTACGGGAAGGCGGCGAGCAGTGCTTC.

CDR3 in DNA: TGCAGTGGACTAGCAGACTACGAGCAGTACTTC. Protein product: CSGLADYEQYF. The chain links TRBV20-1 to TRBJ2-7, with 7 bases fitting TRBD2. CDR3 length equals 11 residues. After removal of 7 bases from V and 3 bases from J, the junction contained 3 bases not matched to a gene. CDR1 and CDR2 from the germline V gene are DFQATT and SNEGSKA (reference sequence).

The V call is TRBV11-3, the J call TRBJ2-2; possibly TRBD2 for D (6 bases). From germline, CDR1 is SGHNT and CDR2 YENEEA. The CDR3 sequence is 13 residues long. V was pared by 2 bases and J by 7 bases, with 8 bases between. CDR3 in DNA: TGTGCCAGCAGCTTACTCGGGGGCGGGGAGCTGTTTTTT. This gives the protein CASSLLGGGELFF.

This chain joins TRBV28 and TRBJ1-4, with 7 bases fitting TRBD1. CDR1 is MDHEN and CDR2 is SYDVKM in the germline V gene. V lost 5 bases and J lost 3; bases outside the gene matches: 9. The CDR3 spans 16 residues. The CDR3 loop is CASSQSYDRANEKLFF. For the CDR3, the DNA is TGTGCCAGCAGTCAAAGCTATGACAGGGCTAATGAAAAACTGTTTTTT.

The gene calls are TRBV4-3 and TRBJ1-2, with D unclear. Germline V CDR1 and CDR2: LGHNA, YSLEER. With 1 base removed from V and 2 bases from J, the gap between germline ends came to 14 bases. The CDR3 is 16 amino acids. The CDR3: CASSQVGEFLNYGYTF. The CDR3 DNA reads TGCGCCAGCAGCCAAGTCGGGGAGTTCCTGAACTATGGCTACACCTTC.

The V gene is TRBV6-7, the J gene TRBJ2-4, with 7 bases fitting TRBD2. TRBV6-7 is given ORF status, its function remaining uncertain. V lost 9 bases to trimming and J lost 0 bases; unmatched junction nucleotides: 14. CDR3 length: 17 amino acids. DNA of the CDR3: TGTGCCAGGGCTTTCTGGGGCGGGAGCTTAGCCAAAAACATTCAGTACTTC. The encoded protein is CARAFWGGSLAKNIQYF.

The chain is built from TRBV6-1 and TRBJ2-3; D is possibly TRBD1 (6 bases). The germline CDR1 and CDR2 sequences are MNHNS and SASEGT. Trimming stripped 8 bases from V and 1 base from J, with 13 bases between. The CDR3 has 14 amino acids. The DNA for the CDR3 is TGTGCCAGCGGCTTGGGACATCGCACAGATACGCAGTATTTT. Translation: CASGLGHRTDTQYF.

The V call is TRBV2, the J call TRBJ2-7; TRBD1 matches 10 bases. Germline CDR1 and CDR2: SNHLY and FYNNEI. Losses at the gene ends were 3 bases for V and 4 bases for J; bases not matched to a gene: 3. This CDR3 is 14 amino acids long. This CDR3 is CASSEDRGGYEQYF. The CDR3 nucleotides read TGTGCCAGCAGTGAGGACAGGGGGGGGTACGAGCAGTACTTC.

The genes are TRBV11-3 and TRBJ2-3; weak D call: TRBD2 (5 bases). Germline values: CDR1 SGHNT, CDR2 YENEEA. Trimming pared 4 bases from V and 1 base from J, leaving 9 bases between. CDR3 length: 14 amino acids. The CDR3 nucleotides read TGTGCCAGCAGCTCAAGGACTGGCACAGATACGCAGTATTTT. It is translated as CASSSRTGTDTQYF.

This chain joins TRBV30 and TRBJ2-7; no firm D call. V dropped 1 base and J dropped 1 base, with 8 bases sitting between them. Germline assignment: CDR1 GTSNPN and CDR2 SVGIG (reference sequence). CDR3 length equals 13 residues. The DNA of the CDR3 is TGTGCCTGGAGTGGTTACTGGTCCTACGAGCAGTACTTC. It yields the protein CAWSGYWSYEQYF.

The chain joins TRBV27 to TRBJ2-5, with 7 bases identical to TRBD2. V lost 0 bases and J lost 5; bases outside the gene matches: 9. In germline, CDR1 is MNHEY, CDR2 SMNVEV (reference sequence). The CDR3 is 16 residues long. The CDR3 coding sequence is TGTGCCAGCAGTTTATCGCAATGGCTAGCGGCGGAGACCCAGTACTTC. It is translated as CASSLSQWLAAETQYF.

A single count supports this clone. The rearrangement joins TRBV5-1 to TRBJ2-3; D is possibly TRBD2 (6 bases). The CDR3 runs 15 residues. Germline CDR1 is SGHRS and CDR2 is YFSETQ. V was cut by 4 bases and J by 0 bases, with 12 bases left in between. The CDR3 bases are TGCGCCAGCAGCCCTAGCGTGTCTAGCACAGATACGCAGTATTTT. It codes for CASSPSVSSTDTQYF.